These T cell receptor beta chains were read from a single sample in a study of CD8 T cells in Susac syndrome. TCRdb re-called the immunoSEQ multiplex PCR reads through MiXCR, storing one row per CDR3 protein. The data contain about 120,000 distinct CDR3 sequences, less than 95% of them singletons. The sequenced material came from CD4+ T cells from PBMCs. The receptors were sampled from a human donor with multiple sclerosis. Each CDR3 is given with its conserved first and last residue. D genes are given only for firm matches. Not every row has a clone size; where given, it reads once, few, many or a size class.

V	J	D	size	DNA	CDR3
TRBV15	TRBJ1-2	TRBD1	.	TGTGCCACCTCAGGGGGCGCTAACTATGGCTACACCTTC	CATSGGANYGYTF
TRBV4-3	TRBJ1-2	.	.	TGCGCCAGCAGCCAGGGGGTCGGGGGGAACTATGGCTACACCTTC	CASSQGVGGNYGYTF
TRBV7-2	TRBJ2-1	.	.	TGTGCCAGCAGCCCTATGGGGAGCTCCTACAATGAGCAGTTCTTC	CASSPMGSSYNEQFF
TRBV10-3	TRBJ1-1	.	.	TGTGCCATCAGTGAGGCCCCGAGGGGATCTGAAGCTTTCTTT	CAISEAPRGSEAFF
TRBV6-5	TRBJ1-2	.	.	TGTGCCAGCAGGGTCAAGGGCTATGGCTACACCTTC	CASRVKGYGYTF
TRBV30	TRBJ1-1	.	few	TGTGCCTGGAGGACCGGGGGGCGCTTAGCTTTCTTT	CAWRTGGRLAFF
TRBV4-1	TRBJ1-2	.	.	TGCGCCAGCAGCCAACAAGGGCTTAACTATGGCTACACCTTC	CASSQQGLNYGYTF
TRBV18	TRBJ1-2	.	.	TGTGCCAGCTCACTCCGGGACGAACGGGACTATGGCTACACCTTC	CASSLRDERDYGYTF
TRBV29-1	TRBJ1-2	TRBD1	.	TGCAGCGTTGCCGGACAGGGGGCGGGTGGCTACACCTTC	CSVAGQGAGGYTF
TRBV3-1	TRBJ1-1	.	.	TGTGCCAGCAACCCCAACGGGGGTCTAACTGAAGCTTTCTTT	CASNPNGGLTEAFF
TRBV6-6	TRBJ1-1	.	.	TGTGCCGTCTCCAGGGAACGGTCTGAAGCTTTCTTT	CAVSRERSEAFF
TRBV30	TRBJ1-2	TRBD1	.	TGTGCCTGGAAGACGACGGCAGGGGGCAGCTACACCTTC	CAWKTTAGGSYTF
TRBV9	TRBJ2-2	TRBD2	.	TGTGCCAGCAGCGCTCTCGGACTAGCGGGAGGTCACGGGGAGCTGTTTTTT	CASSALGLAGGHGELFF
TRBV6-5	TRBJ2-7	TRBD2	.	TGTGCCAGCAGTTACGGGGGGACTAGCGCGTACGAGCAGTACTTC	CASSYGGTSAYEQYF
TRBV27	TRBJ1-2	TRBD1	.	TGTGCCAGCAGTCCCACAGGGGATAGTTTTGGCTACACCTTC	CASSPTGDSFGYTF
TRBV5-4	TRBJ1-2	.	.	TGTGCCAGCAGCCCGAACAGGGCCTCCTATGGCTACACCTTC	CASSPNRASYGYTF
TRBV7-9	TRBJ2-2	.	.	TGTGCCAGCAGCTTAGGGACAGAATCCACCGGGGAGCTGTTTTTT	CASSLGTESTGELFF
TRBV5-6	TRBJ2-1	.	.	TGTGCCAGCAGCTCGTCCGGCCTATACAATGAGCAGTTCTTC	CASSSSGLYNEQFF
TRBV27	TRBJ1-1	TRBD1	.	TGTGCCAGCAGTAAGGACAGGGGGCGGGAAACTGAAGCTTTCTTT	CASSKDRGRETEAFF
TRBV7-2	TRBJ1-3	TRBD1	.	TGTGCCAGCAGCTTAGAAGGGACAGTCTCTGGAAACACCATATATTTT	CASSLEGTVSGNTIYF
TRBV27	TRBJ1-5	.	.	TGTGCCAGCAGACTCCAGGACAGCCTCAATCAGCCCCAGCATTTT	CASRLQDSLNQPQHF
TRBV6-1	TRBJ2-7	TRBD2	once	TGTGCCAGCAGGTTCGGGACTAGCGGGAACGAGCAGTACTTC	CASRFGTSGNEQYF
TRBV18	TRBJ2-7	TRBD2	.	TGTGCCAGCTCACCCCTGGGGACTACCTACGAGCAGTACTTC	CASSPLGTTYEQYF
TRBV15	TRBJ2-3	.	.	TGTGCCACCAGCAGAGATCTCCCCCCAGATACGCAGTATTTT	CATSRDLPPDTQYF
TRBV12-3/TRBV12-4	TRBJ1-5	.	.	TGTGCCAGCAGAGGACAGTATAACCAGCCCCAGCATTTT	CASRGQYNQPQHF
TRBV19	TRBJ2-7	TRBD2	.	TGTGCCAGTAGTTCCCGGACTAGCAACGTCCACGAGCAGTACTTC	CASSSRTSNVHEQYF
TRBV6-5	TRBJ1-4	.	.	TGTGCCAGCAGTCGGGGGGGGACCACTAATGAAAAACTGTTTTTT	CASSRGGTTNEKLFF
TRBV19	TRBJ2-1	.	.	TGTGCCAGTTCAGGCCGAGCCTACAATGAGCAGTTCTTC	CASSGRAYNEQFF
TRBV12-3/TRBV12-4	TRBJ1-6	.	.	TGTGCCAGTACTTTGGGGGCTTCACCCCTCCACTTT	CASTLGASPLHF
TRBV5-1	TRBJ1-2	.	.	TGCGCCAGCAGCTTGGATAGGACTGCGGAAGCTAACTATGGCTACACCTTC	CASSLDRTAEANYGYTF
TRBV5-1	TRBJ2-3	.	.	TGCGCCAGCAGCTTGCTTGGGACCTTCACAGATACGCAGTATTTT	CASSLLGTFTDTQYF
TRBV7-6	TRBJ2-7	.	.	TGTGCCAGCAGCTTAGCGGGAGACGGCGTCTACGAGCAGTACTTC	CASSLAGDGVYEQYF
TRBV5-4	TRBJ2-5	.	.	TGTGCCAGCAGCTTGGTCAGCCGCCAAGAGACCCAGTACTTC	CASSLVSRQETQYF
TRBV20-1	TRBJ1-1	TRBD1	.	TGCAGTGCTAGAGATCCGGTGGGGGACAGGGGGCGCGGCACTGAAGCTTTCTTT	CSARDPVGDRGRGTEAFF
TRBV14	TRBJ2-2	TRBD1	.	TGTGCCAGCAGCCTGGACAGGGTAGGCCTCGGGGAGCTGTTTTTT	CASSLDRVGLGELFF
TRBV12-3/TRBV12-4	TRBJ1-2	.	.	TGTGCCAGCAGACGCAGGGTCTCAGACTATGGCTACACCTTC	CASRRRVSDYGYTF
TRBV29-1	TRBJ2-7	.	.	TGCAGCGTTGAAGTAACCAGGGGAACGGGTCTCTACGAGCAGTACTTC	CSVEVTRGTGLYEQYF
TRBV29-1	TRBJ1-2	.	few	TGCAGCGATACAGGGAACTATGGCTACACCTTC	CSDTGNYGYTF
TRBV30	TRBJ2-3	.	.	TGTGCCTGGAGTCTGCTGCCTGGCCCAGATACGCAGTATTTT	CAWSLLPGPDTQYF
TRBV6-5	TRBJ2-2	.	.	TGTGCCAGCAGTTACTCCGGCAGTGGGGAGCTGTTTTTT	CASSYSGSGELFF
TRBV6-5	TRBJ2-7	TRBD1	.	TGTGCCAGCAGTTACTCGGGCTTAGGGACAGGGGGCGTCCACGAGCAGTACTTC	CASSYSGLGTGGVHEQYF
TRBV4-2	TRBJ1-4	.	once	TGTGCCAGCAGCCAAGATCGGGGTGAGGCTAATGAAAAACTGTTTTTT	CASSQDRGEANEKLFF
TRBV7-2	TRBJ2-5	TRBD1	.	TGTGCCAGCAGCTTAGGAGGGACAGGGGAGACCCAGTACTTC	CASSLGGTGETQYF
TRBV6-6	TRBJ2-3	.	.	TGTGCCAGCAGCCTGACAGTTTCTAGCACAGATACGCAGTATTTT	CASSLTVSSTDTQYF
TRBV29-1	TRBJ2-4	.	.	TGCAGCGTTACGAATGGGAACATTCAGTACTTC	CSVTNGNIQYF
TRBV2	TRBJ2-3	.	.	TGTGCCAGCAGTGGGGCCGGGACCCCAAGGGATACGCAGTATTTT	CASSGAGTPRDTQYF
TRBV3-1	TRBJ2-5	TRBD2	.	TGTGCCAGCAGCCAAACTAGCGGGAGGGCGGAGACCCAGTACTTC	CASSQTSGRAETQYF
TRBV12-3/TRBV12-4	TRBJ2-5	.	once	TGTGCCAGCAGTTTAGACGGGCAAGAGACCCAGTACTTC	CASSLDGQETQYF
TRBV7-2	TRBJ2-2	.	.	TGTGCCAGCAGCCGGCCAGGAGCAGGGGAGCTGTTTTTT	CASSRPGAGELFF
TRBV19	TRBJ1-2	TRBD1	.	TGTGCCAGTCTTGTTAACCGCCCGGGACAGGGCCGTGGCTACACCTTC	CASLVNRPGQGRGYTF
TRBV14	TRBJ2-5	.	.	TGTGCCAGCAGCCAAGAAGAAGGACCGTTAGTCCAAGAGACCCAGTACTTC	CASSQEEGPLVQETQYF
TRBV29-1	TRBJ2-4	TRBD1	.	TGCAGCGTTGAAGCTTCCTTGACAGGGGTAGACATTCAGTACTTC	CSVEASLTGVDIQYF
TRBV5-4	TRBJ2-7	TRBD2	once	TGTGCCAGCAGTTTTGGACTAGCGGGACTCTACGAGCAGTACTTC	CASSFGLAGLYEQYF
TRBV29-1	TRBJ1-1	.	.	TGCAGCGTTGACGGGAGCGGGGCTGAAGCTTTCTTT	CSVDGSGAEAFF
TRBV5-1	TRBJ2-3	.	.	TGCGCCAGCAGCTTGCCGGTGAGAGGGGAAAGCGGGAGCACAGATACGCAGTATTTT	CASSLPVRGESGSTDTQYF